This T cell receptor (beta chain) was documented in a study of T cells in localized non-small cell lung cancer. Study findings and constraints: In uninvolved adjacent lung, T cell clonality reached its highest value, exceeding tumor.

As regards this clone: Its antigen is undetermined.

Some clones are missing from TCRdb's copy, which holds only in-frame ones; the method was immunoSEQ multiplex PCR. The data contain under 35,000 clones, about 91% of them singletons. This specimen consisted of peripheral blood, obtained before any cancer treatment. The sequence derives from a female donor older than 55 with stage I lung adenocarcinoma.

In DNA form, the CDR3 reads TGTGCCAGCAGCCGGGGTAGCTCTGGGGCCAACGTCCTGACTTTC. Protein product: CASSRGSSGANVLTF. V gene TRBV7-6 combines with J gene TRBJ2-6; maybe TRBD2 (5 bases). The CDR3 is 15 amino acids. Per germline, CDR1 SGHVS and CDR2 FNYEAQ. Deletions cut 5 bases from V and 0 bases from J, with 8 bases between.